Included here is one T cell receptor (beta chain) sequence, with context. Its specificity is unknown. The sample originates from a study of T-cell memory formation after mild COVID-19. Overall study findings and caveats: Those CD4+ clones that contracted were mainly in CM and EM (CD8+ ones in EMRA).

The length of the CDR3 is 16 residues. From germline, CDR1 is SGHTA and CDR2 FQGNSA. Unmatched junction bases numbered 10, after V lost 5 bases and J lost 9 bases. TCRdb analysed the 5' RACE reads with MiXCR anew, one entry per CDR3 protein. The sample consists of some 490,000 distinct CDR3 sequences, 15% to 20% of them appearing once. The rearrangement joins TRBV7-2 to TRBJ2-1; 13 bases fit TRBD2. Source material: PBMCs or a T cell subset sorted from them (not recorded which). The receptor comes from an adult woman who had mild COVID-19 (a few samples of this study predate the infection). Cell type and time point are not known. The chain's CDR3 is CASSLRTSGSMGEQFF. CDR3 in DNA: TGTGCCAGCAGCCTTCGGACTAGCGGGAGCATGGGTGAGCAGTTCTTC.